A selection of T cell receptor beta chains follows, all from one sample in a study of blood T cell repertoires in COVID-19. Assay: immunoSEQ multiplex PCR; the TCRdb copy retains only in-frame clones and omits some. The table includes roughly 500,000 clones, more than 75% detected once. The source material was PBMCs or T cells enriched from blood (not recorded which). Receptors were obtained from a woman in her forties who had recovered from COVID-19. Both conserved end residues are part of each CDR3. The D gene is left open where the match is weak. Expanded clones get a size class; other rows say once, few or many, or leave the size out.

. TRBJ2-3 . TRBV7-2 CASSLGIGADTQYF TGTGCCAGCAGCTTAGGGATAGGAGCAGATACGCAGTATTTT
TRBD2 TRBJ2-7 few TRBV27 CATKLAGGTYEQYF TGTGCCACCAAACTAGCGGGTGGTACCTACGAGCAGTACTTC
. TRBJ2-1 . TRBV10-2 CASAGRASATDHYNEQFF TGCGCCAGCGCTGGCAGGGCTAGCGCAACTGACCACTACAATGAGCAGTTCTTC
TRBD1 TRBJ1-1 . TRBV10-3 CAISDRGGANTEAFF TGTGCCATCAGTGATAGAGGGGGCGCGAACACTGAAGCTTTCTTT
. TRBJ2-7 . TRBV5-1 CASSLGGSGAYEQYF TGCGCCAGCAGCCTTGGTGGTAGCGGCGCCTACGAGCAGTACTTC
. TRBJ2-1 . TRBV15 CATSRGSQVLYNEQFF TGTGCCACCAGCAGAGGATCACAGGTTTTATACAATGAGCAGTTCTTC
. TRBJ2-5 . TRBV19 CASSIQGWETQYF TGTGCCAGTAGTATTCAGGGATGGGAGACCCAGTACTTC
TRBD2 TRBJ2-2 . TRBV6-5 CASRGLAAGELFF TGTGCCAGCAGGGGACTAGCCGCCGGGGAGCTGTTTTTT
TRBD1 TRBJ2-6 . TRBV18 CASSPLSRGQGASGANVLTF TGTGCCAGCTCACCACTATCTAGGGGACAGGGGGCAAGTGGGGCCAACGTCCTGACTTTC
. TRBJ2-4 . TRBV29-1 CSGQGGELTKNIQYF TGCAGCGGACAGGGAGGAGAATTAACCAAAAACATTCAGTACTTC
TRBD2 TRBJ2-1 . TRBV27 CASSPRLAGGDNEQFF TGTGCCAGCAGTCCCCGGCTAGCGGGAGGGGACAATGAGCAGTTCTTC
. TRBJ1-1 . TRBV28 CASSLRQKAFF TGTGCCAGCAGCCTGAGACAGAAAGCTTTCTTT